The 20 T cell receptor beta chains listed next were all sequenced from one sample in a study of blood T cell repertoires in COVID-19. The method was immunoSEQ multiplex PCR; TCRdb's version includes in-frame clones alone and lacks a portion of them. The repertoire has roughly 200,000 clones, more than 65% of them found once; the top ten carry approximately 8%. The sequenced material came from peripheral blood. The source of these receptors is a woman of 80 years or more with acute or convalescent COVID-19.

The V call is TRBV5-1, the J call TRBJ1-4; TRBD1 matches 9 bases. Trimming cost V 3 bases and J 6 bases; bases outside gene matches: 6. The CDR3 is 15 amino acids. Germline assignment: CDR1 SGHRS and CDR2 YFSETQ. CDR3 amino acids: CASSSGQGWDEKLFF. For the CDR3, the DNA is TGCGCCAGCAGCTCAGGACAGGGGTGGGATGAAAAACTGTTTTTT.

The chain employs TRBV19 and TRBJ1-2; D gene ambiguous. This CDR3 region has 15 residues. V was clipped by 9 bases and J by 0 bases, with 17 bases between them. The germline CDR1 and CDR2 sequences are LNHDA and SQIVND (reference sequence). The CDR3 DNA reads TGTGCCAGCTCCTCTTACCCGGGAACTAACTATGGCTACACCTTC. This sequence encodes CASSSYPGTNYGYTF.

The rearrangement links TRBV2 to TRBJ1-1, with 8 bases identical to TRBD1. The trim removed 6 bases at V and 6 bases at J, leaving 9 bases unmatched. Germline assignment: CDR1 SNHLY and CDR2 FYNNEI. This CDR3 is 14 amino acids long. CDR3 DNA: TGTGCCAGCAGGGGGACAGGAGGGGCGGCTGAAGCTTTCTTT. Residues: CASRGTGGAAEAFF. The full variable domain, completed using reference TRBV2 and TRBJ1-1, is EPEVTQTPSHQVTQMGQEVILRCVPISNHLYFYWYRQILGQKVEFLVSFYNNEISEKSEIFDDQFSVERPDGSNFTLKIRSTKLEDSAMYFCASRGTGGAAEAFFGQGTRLTVV.

The chain recombines TRBV19 with TRBJ2-5, with a weak D call TRBD1 (5 bases). CDR1 and CDR2 (germline): LNHDA, SQIVND (reference sequence). The CDR3 is 14 residues long. Deletions cut 3 bases from V and 5 bases from J, with 13 bases between. The CDR3 protein is CASSIPGRLETQYF. CDR3 DNA: TGTGCCAGTAGTATTCCAGGGCGATTGGAGACCCAGTACTTC.

This chain joins TRBV19 and TRBJ1-1; D possibly corresponds to TRBD1 (5 bases). Trimming removed 4 bases at V and 4 bases at J, with 10 bases between. The CDR3 length is 13 residues. Germline loops: CDR1 LNHDA, CDR2 SQIVND (reference sequence). The CDR3 region is CASSTGFGTEAFF. The DNA of the CDR3 is TGTGCCAGTAGTACAGGGTTCGGCACTGAAGCTTTCTTT.

This sequence joins TRBV2 and TRBJ2-1; 8 positions match TRBD2. V shed 4 bases, J shed 9 bases, and the junction held 11 bases outside the gene matches. Germline CDR1 is SNHLY and CDR2 is FYNNEI. The CDR3 runs to 15 residues. CDR3 nucleotides: TGTGCCAGCAGTGCCGGACTAGCAATCTTGGCTGAGCAGTTCTTC. This translates into CASSAGLAILAEQFF.

The CDR3 is CASNREAGGHTQYF. The CDR3 bases are TGTGCCAGCAACCGGGAAGCGGGGGGCCATACGCAGTATTTT. The chain couples TRBV27 to TRBJ2-3, with TRBD2 identical over 9 bases. Germline loops: CDR1 MNHEY, CDR2 SMNVEV (reference sequence). The CDR3 loop spans 14 amino acids. Trimming removed 7 bases from V and 7 bases from J; junction bases left unmatched: 9.

The chain employs TRBV6-5 and TRBJ2-7; tentative D call: TRBD1 (5 bases). V was shortened by 6 bases and J by 0 bases, with 12 bases between the two germline ends. CDR3 length: 14 amino acids. Germline V gene sequence: CDR1 MNHEY, CDR2 SVGAGI. CDR3 residues: CASRQVMSSYEQYF. Here the CDR3 DNA reads TGTGCCAGCAGACAGGTCATGAGCTCCTACGAGCAGTACTTC.

The chain combines TRBV18 with TRBJ1-5; TRBD1 aligns across 7 bases. The germline V gene encodes CDR1 KGHSH and CDR2 LQKENI. The ends lost 6 bases at V and 3 bases at J; junction bases unmatched: 8. The CDR3 is 15 amino acids. In nucleotides, the CDR3 is TGTGCCAGCTCGTCTAACAGGGGCCTCAATCAGCCCCAGCATTTT. Translated, it gives CASSSNRGLNQPQHF.

The gene calls are TRBV5-1 and TRBJ1-4; 7 bases fit TRBD1. Losses at the gene ends were 2 bases for V and 8 bases for J; bases not matched to a gene: 6. Germline V gene sequence: CDR1 SGHRS, CDR2 YFSETQ. This CDR3 comprises 14 residues. CDR3 nucleotide sequence: TGCGCCAGCAGCTTACAGGGGCTTGGGGAAAAACTGTTTTTT. Translation gives CASSLQGLGEKLFF.

V and J are TRBV2 and TRBJ1-3; D unclear. V was cut by 8 bases and J by 0 bases, with 17 bases left in between. The CDR3 sequence is 16 residues long. The germline V gene has CDR1 SNHLY and CDR2 FYNNEI. CDR3: CASLRNKHVSGNTIYF. CDR3 DNA sequence: TGTGCCAGCTTGAGGAACAAGCATGTCTCTGGAAACACCATATATTTT.

The chain employs TRBV7-9 and TRBJ1-1; D is perhaps TRBD1 (5 bases). The CDR3 covers 14 residues. Trimming removed 5 bases from V and 5 bases from J, with 15 bases in between. Per germline, CDR1 SEHNR and CDR2 FQNEAQ (reference sequence). The CDR3 DNA follows: TGTGCCAGCAGCCTCCTTGGGGGGGGGACTGAAGCTTTCTTT. Amino acids: CASSLLGGGTEAFF.

The chain combines TRBV18 with TRBJ2-7; D ambiguous. From germline, CDR1 is KGHSH and CDR2 LQKENI. This CDR3 comprises 14 residues. V shed 8 bases and J shed 1 base, with 15 bases lying between them. In DNA form, the CDR3 reads TGTGCCAGCCACGAGTTCGCCACTTCCTACGAGCAGTACTTC. Translating gives CASHEFATSYEQYF.

The V and J genes are TRBV28 and TRBJ2-6; 8 bases match TRBD1. The CDR3 runs to 17 residues. With 7 bases clipped from V and 0 bases from J, the junction kept 8 bases outside the gene matches. CDR1 is MDHEN and CDR2 is SYDVKM in the germline V gene. Written as DNA, the CDR3 is TGTGCCAGCAAAGCAGGGGGCGAGATCTCTGGGGCCAACGTCCTGACTTTC. Its translation: CASKAGGEISGANVLTF.

The chain couples TRBV25-1 to TRBJ2-7, with a weak D call TRBD2 (6 bases). Germline lookup yields CDR1 MGHDK and CDR2 SYGVNS. Deletions cut 9 bases from V and 5 bases from J, with 11 bases between. The CDR3 extends over 11 amino acids. DNA of the CDR3: TGTGCCAGTACGGACTACGACGAGCAGTACTTC. Translating it yields CASTDYDEQYF.

V and J are TRBV3-1 (or the pseudogene TRBV3-2) and TRBJ1-4, with D hard to call. The germline gives CDR1 LGHDT, CDR2 YNNKEL (reference sequence). V lost 3 bases and J lost 1, with 9 bases in between. The CDR3 has 15 amino acids. The CDR3 sequence is CASSQPTGTNEKLFF. The CDR3 nucleotides are TGTGCCAGCAGCCAGCCAACGGGAACTAATGAAAAACTGTTTTTT.

The chain carries TRBV4-1 and TRBJ1-6; 10 bases align to TRBD1. This CDR3 spans 16 amino acids. V was clipped by 3 bases and J by 9 bases; unmatched bases: 8. Germline V gene data show CDR1 as MGHRA and CDR2 as YSYEKL. The DNA for the CDR3 is TGCGCCAGCAGCCAGGGACAGGGGATATCCAGTTCACCCCTCCACTTT. It codes for CASSQGQGISSSPLHF.

V gene TRBV7-2 combines with J gene TRBJ1-5; 8 bases are a match to TRBD1. Germline V gene data show CDR1 as SGHTA and CDR2 as FQGNSA. V gave up 2 bases and J gave up 4 bases; unmatched junction bases: 7. This CDR3 spans 16 amino acids. The CDR3 here is CASSLIRDRQNQPQHF. The CDR3 DNA sequence: TGTGCCAGCAGCTTAATCAGGGACAGGCAAAATCAGCCCCAGCATTTT.

The chain is built from TRBV28 and TRBJ1-2; perhaps TRBD1 as D (5 bases). V was trimmed by 3 bases and J by 3 bases, leaving 17 bases between them. This CDR3 comprises 16 residues. Germline lookup yields CDR1 MDHEN and CDR2 SYDVKM. CDR3 loop: CASSLGGVVVYYGYTF. The CDR3 nucleotides read TGTGCCAGCAGTTTGGGGGGGGTGGTAGTCTACTATGGCTACACCTTC.

The rearrangement uses TRBV3-1 (or the pseudogene TRBV3-2) and TRBJ1-5; TRBD1 matches at 10 bases. Per germline, CDR1 LGHDT and CDR2 YNNKEL (reference sequence). The CDR3 has 15 residues. The trim removed 1 base at V and 4 bases at J, leaving 1 base unmatched. For the CDR3, the DNA is TGTGCCAGCAGCCAAGGACAGGGGGCTAATCAGCCCCAGCATTTT. Translating gives CASSQGQGANQPQHF.